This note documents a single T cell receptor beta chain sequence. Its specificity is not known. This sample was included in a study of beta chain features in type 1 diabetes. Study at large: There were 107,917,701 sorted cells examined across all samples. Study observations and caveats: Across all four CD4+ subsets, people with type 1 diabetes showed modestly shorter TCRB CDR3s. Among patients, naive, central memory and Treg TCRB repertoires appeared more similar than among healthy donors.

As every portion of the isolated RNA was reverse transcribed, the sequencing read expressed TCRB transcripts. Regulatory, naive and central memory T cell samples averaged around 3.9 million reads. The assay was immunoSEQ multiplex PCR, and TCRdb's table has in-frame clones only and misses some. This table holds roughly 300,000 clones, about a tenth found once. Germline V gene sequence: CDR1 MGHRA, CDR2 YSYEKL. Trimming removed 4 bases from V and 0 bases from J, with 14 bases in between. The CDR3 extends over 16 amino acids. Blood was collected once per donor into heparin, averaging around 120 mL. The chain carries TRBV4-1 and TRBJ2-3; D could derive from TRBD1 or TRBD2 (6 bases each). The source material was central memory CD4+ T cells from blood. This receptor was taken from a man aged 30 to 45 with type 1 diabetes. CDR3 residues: CASSRGLTSSTDTQYF. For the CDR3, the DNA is TGCGCCAGCAGCCGGGGGCTGACTAGTAGCACAGATACGCAGTATTTT.